This T cell receptor beta chain was captured in a study of untreated major depressive disorder (dated by TCRdb to 2016 to 2019). General notes on the study: This cross-sectional case-control study compared T cell phenotype and TCR repertoire between antidepressant-free major depressive disorder patients and individually matched non-depressed controls. Sequencing followed up flow-cytometry Vbeta 5.1, Vbeta 11 and Vbeta 22 usage differences observed in the whole cohort.

The Qiagen DNeasy Blood and Tissue Kit was used to extract total genomic DNA from purified CD4+ T cells. Following immunoSEQ immunosequencing protocols, the TCRbeta CDR3 region, as defined by IMGT, was amplified and sequenced. The authors' pipeline ran thus. Raw sequence data were preprocessed by the immunoSEQ service for PCR and sequencing error correction. Data were loaded into the immunoSEQ Analyzer and further analyzed with VDJtools v1.0.7. Patient-control differences were tested with the paired Wilcoxon signed-rank test. What TCRdb holds here is the immuneACCESS table cut down to in-frame rearrangements. Part of the clones is not present; checked against another copy, under half of the missing clones reflect an unresolved V gene, and the others are unexplained. V and J calls and clone size are those listed in that table; D and trimming were worked out from the DNA. The table for this sample lists approximately 15,000 clones; about 90% of them were counted only once. The ten largest account for about 0.86% of the sample.

Trimming leaves V shorter by 5 bases and J shorter by 3 bases, with the junction holding 12 bases beyond the gene matches. The CDR3 sequence holds 17 residues, the cysteine and phenylalanine included. The DNA shown is the 51-base CDR3, in frame from base 1. Taken from the germline V gene (reference sequence), the CDR1 and CDR2 loops are SGHNT and YYREEE. There are a few counts of this clone. Its antigen is still unknown. No clone much larger than this one lies a single base away; base qualities are absent. The paper's findings and limits, for the study overall: Because of the strict matching and exclusion criteria, the study sample was comparatively small, which limits how generalizable the findings are. In the sequencing data, TRBV25-01 and TRBV02-01 usage matched the flow-cytometry pattern without reaching statistical significance. The sequencing comparisons used one-tailed planned tests on only three preselected Vbeta families. Higher TRBV05-01 (Vbeta 5.1) usage among CD4+ T cells of depressed patients compared with controls was confirmed by sequencing, with p = 0.040 in a one-tailed test. In every sequenced subject, the top five TRBV05-01 clones were all identified as private clones.

Every depressed patient was matched in pairs with a non-depressed control on sex, age, current smoking status and body mass index. European descent was reported for all participants. Patients were diagnosed with major depressive disorder by DSM-IV criteria and had a Hamilton Rating Scale for Depression score of 18 or higher. No psychiatric medication, including antidepressants, had been taken by patients for at least 8 weeks before enrollment. Among patients, depression severity was moderate to severe. Major medical conditions, Axis I/II comorbidities, regular medication or illicit drug use, and drinking over 100 g alcohol a week were all grounds for excluding any participant. From each participant, about 30 ml of peripheral blood was collected into EDTA tubes. CD4+ T cells were purified from thawed PBMCs by magnetic negative selection with the BD IMag Human CD4 T Lymphocyte Enrichment Set. The CD4+ enrichment method typically yielded 90% to 95% purity as confirmed by flow cytometry. TCRbeta sequencing was performed on a subgroup of five case-control pairs selected blind to chemokine receptor expression and flow-cytometric repertoire skewing results. All blood samples were drawn in the morning at 8:00 a.m., and PBMCs were separated by Ficoll-Hypaque gradient centrifugation. PBMCs were gradually cooled to -80 degrees C for cryopreservation and then kept in liquid nitrogen until assay.

Sequenced input: CD4+ T cells from PBMCs. Recombination linked TRBV5-4 to TRBJ1-1; TRBD1 lines up with 11 middle nucleotides. The sequence came from a man aged 25-45 years with major depressive disorder. The sequenced DNA is TGTGCCAGCAGACGTGCAGGACAGGGGGCGGGAGACACTGAAGCTTTCTTT. Its translation reads: CASRRAGQGAGDTEAFF.